These 9 T cell receptor beta chains came from one sample sequenced in a study of blood T cell repertoires in COVID-19. Profiling relied on immunoSEQ multiplex PCR, and the TCRdb table lists in-frame clones only, not all of them. This table has just over 45,000 clones, about 87% appearing once. Sequences were obtained from peripheral blood. These receptors were obtained from a human donor in a cohort sampled during active COVID-19.

This sequence joins TRBV9 and TRBJ2-7; 10 positions agree with TRBD2. The germline V gene encodes CDR1 SGDLS and CDR2 YYNGEE. V dropped 0 bases and J dropped 3; count of bases not matched to a gene: 9. CDR3 size: 17 residues. In DNA form, the CDR3 reads TGTGCCAGCAGCGTAGCTCTAAGCGGGAGGGCCTTCTACGAGCAGTACTTC. Its translation is CASSVALSGRAFYEQYF.

V is TRBV9 and J is TRBJ2-1; 10 positions agree with TRBD2. The V gene end was trimmed by 5 bases and the J gene end by 4 bases; junction bases not matched to a gene: 12. The CDR3 has 17 residues. Germline-derived CDR1 and CDR2 are SGDLS and YYNGEE. CDR3 DNA: TGTGCCAGCAGAGATCATAGGGGGGGACTAGCGTACAATGAGCAGTTCTTC. It codes for CASRDHRGGLAYNEQFF.

The chain recombines TRBV5-1 with TRBJ2-2; 8 nucleotides align to TRBD1. CDR3 length equals 18 residues. J lost 2 bases, V lost 0 bases, and 9 bases had no gene match. The germline V gene has CDR1 SGHRS and CDR2 YFSETQ. The CDR3 here is CASSLEYRGLINTGELFF. The CDR3 DNA is TGCGCCAGCAGCTTGGAGTACAGGGGGTTAATAAACACCGGGGAGCTGTTTTTT.

V usage is TRBV10-3 and J usage is TRBJ2-2, with 7 bases aligning to TRBD1. In germline, CDR1 is ENHRY, CDR2 SYGVKD. CDR3 length equals 16 residues. The ends lost 5 bases at V and 4 bases at J; junction bases unmatched: 10. The CDR3 protein is CAISPWGTESTGELFF. The CDR3 DNA reads TGTGCCATCAGTCCTTGGGGGACAGAGAGCACCGGGGAGCTGTTTTTT.

This clone was picked up one time. The chain is built from TRBV6-2 or TRBV6-3 and TRBJ2-7, with 13 bases aligning to TRBD2. CDR1 and CDR2 from the germline V gene are MNHEY and SVGEGT. The V gene end was trimmed by 2 bases and the J gene end by 1 base; junction bases not matched to a gene: 5. The length of the CDR3 is 17 residues. The CDR3 region is CASSYRTSGSLSYEQYF. The DNA of the CDR3 is TGTGCCAGCAGTTACAGGACTAGCGGGAGCCTATCCTACGAGCAGTACTTC.

The J gene is TRBJ2-2, the V gene TRBV7-6; TRBD2 agrees at 10 bases. The CDR3 spans 16 residues. In germline, CDR1 is SGHVS, CDR2 FNYEAQ. J gave up 3 bases and V 5 bases, and 6 bases lay outside the gene matches. The CDR3 nucleotides read TGTGCCAGCAGCCTCATCGGACTAGCGGACACCGGGGAGCTGTTTTTT. Translating gives CASSLIGLADTGELFF.

This clone was counted a few times. The chain uses TRBV28 and TRBJ1-1; TRBD1 agrees at 9 bases. The CDR3 extends over 15 amino acids. The V gene's germline CDR1 is MDHEN and CDR2 SYDVKM. V shed 4 bases, J shed 0 bases, and the junction held 3 bases outside the gene matches. Here the CDR3 DNA reads TGTGCCAGCAGTTCCACAGGGGGCATGAACACTGAAGCTTTCTTT. Protein: CASSSTGGMNTEAFF.

The rearrangement links TRBV28 to TRBJ2-6, with 10 bases fitting TRBD2. Germline values: CDR1 MDHEN, CDR2 SYDVKM. The CDR3 loop spans 22 amino acids. V dropped 6 bases and J dropped 0; count of bases not matched to a gene: 20. CDR3 DNA: TGTGCCAGCAGCTTCCTTTCCTTACTAGCGGGAACCCAAGTCTCTGGGGCCAACGTCCTGACTTTC. It yields the protein CASSFLSLLAGTQVSGANVLTF.

This rearrangement joins TRBV9 to TRBJ2-1, with D unresolved. Trimming left V 0 bases short and J 6 bases short, with 4 bases between. The CDR3 extends over 12 amino acids. Germline lookup yields CDR1 SGDLS and CDR2 YYNGEE. The DNA of the CDR3 is TGTGCCAGCAGCGTAGTATCCAATGAGCAGTTCTTC. Translation gives CASSVVSNEQFF.